The next 18 T cell receptor beta chains were all read from a single sample in a study of T cell repertoires in cytomegalovirus infection. Antigen specificity for these receptors is unknown. TCRdb re-called the reads with MiXCR, one entry per CDR3 protein. The sample contains roughly 160,000 distinct CDR3 sequences, approximately 21% of which appear only once. The material was CD8+ T cells from cultured PBMCs, obtained from culture after CMV antigen stimulation. Receptor source: a human donor in good health (CMV status not recorded). Some clones in this sample may be carry-over from other donors' samples.

The CDR3, as DNA: TGCGCCAGCAGCCAAGGGGGCGAGGACGCCGGCTACACCTTC. Protein sequence: CASSQGGEDAGYTF. The chain uses TRBV4-3 and TRBJ1-2, with D maybe TRBD1 (5 bases). Germline V gene data show CDR1 as LGHNA and CDR2 as YSLEER. The V and J ends lost 1 base and 8 bases respectively, with 14 bases between them. The CDR3 has 14 amino acids.

The chain recombines TRBV12-3 or TRBV12-4 with TRBJ1-1; 10 bases match TRBD1. The CDR3 consists of 16 residues. V lost 1 base, J lost 6 bases, and 8 bases stayed unmatched. The CDR3 DNA is TGTGCCAGCAGTTTAGGACAGGGGGCTTCGGACGCTGAAGCTTTCTTT. Translated: CASSLGQGASDAEAFF.

This clonotype was picked up a small number of times. The V call is TRBV7-9, the J call TRBJ2-1; D may be TRBD2 (5 bases). V was trimmed by 5 bases and J by 5 bases, leaving 7 bases between them. In germline, CDR1 is SEHNR, CDR2 FQNEAQ (reference sequence). The CDR3 has 12 amino acids. The CDR3 DNA reads as TGTGCCAGCAGCCCCGGGGACAATGAGCAGTTCTTC. Amino acids: CASSPGDNEQFF.

This clonotype showed up just a few times. The J gene is TRBJ1-2, the V gene TRBV7-8, with TRBD1 matching 7 bases. The CDR3 spans 16 residues. Germline V gene sequence: CDR1 SGHVS, CDR2 FQNEAQ. The ends lost 4 bases at V and 2 bases at J; junction bases unmatched: 10. The CDR3 loop reads CASSWLRGLRNYGYTF. The CDR3 nucleotides read TGTGCCAGCAGCTGGTTAAGGGGGCTCCGGAACTATGGCTACACCTTC.

In its sample, this clonotype was seen a few times. The rearrangement uses TRBV6-2 or TRBV6-3 and TRBJ2-1, with 8 bases matching TRBD2. The J segment lost 4 bases and the V segment lost 2 bases, leaving 4 bases of the junction unmatched. In germline, CDR1 is MNHEY, CDR2 SVGEGT. The CDR3 contains 15 residues. As DNA, the CDR3 is TGTGCCAGCAGTTACGAGCGGGGGTGGTACAATGAGCAGTTCTTC. Its translation: CASSYERGWYNEQFF.

The chain is built from TRBV4-1 and TRBJ2-7; D is uncertain. This CDR3 spans 15 amino acids. The V gene lost 0 bases and the J gene lost 3 bases, with 12 bases spanning the gap. Germline-derived CDR1 and CDR2 are MGHRA and YSYEKL. CDR3 amino acids: CASSQDQGIYYEQYF. CDR3 coding DNA: TGCGCCAGCAGCCAAGATCAAGGCATCTACTACGAGCAGTACTTC.

This sequence joins TRBV6-2 or TRBV6-3 and TRBJ2-6, with 9 bases aligning to TRBD1. The CDR3 has 18 amino acids. Germline trimming cut 5 bases from V and 3 bases from J; bases unmatched to any gene: 11. Germline CDR1 reads MNHEY; CDR2 reads SVGEGT. This CDR3 reads CASSDWRTGVLGANVLTF. The CDR3 DNA follows: TGTGCCAGCAGTGACTGGAGGACAGGGGTCCTTGGGGCCAACGTCCTGACTTTC.

The chain has TRBV7-6 and TRBJ1-1; tentative D call: TRBD1 (6 bases). Per the germline V gene, CDR1 is SGHVS and CDR2 is FNYEAQ. This CDR3 region has 15 residues. Trimming shortened V by 5 bases and J by 0 bases, and 13 bases separated the two germline ends. The CDR3 nucleotides are TGTGCCAGCAGCGACCTAGGGGGGCTGAACACTGAAGCTTTCTTT. Its protein product is CASSDLGGLNTEAFF.

This clonotype was recorded a few times. V usage is TRBV7-2 and J usage is TRBJ2-5; 8 bases match TRBD1. The junction had 11 bases not matched to a gene; V was cut back by 2 bases and J by 9 bases. There are 15 residues in the CDR3. The germline V gene has CDR1 SGHTA and CDR2 FQGNSA. CDR3 sequence reads: CASSLYRGEHWAQYF. In DNA form, the CDR3 reads TGTGCCAGCAGCTTATACAGGGGGGAACATTGGGCCCAGTACTTC. The full variable domain, with the rest looked up from reference TRBV7-2 and TRBJ2-5, is GAGVSQSPSNKVTEKGKDVELRCDPISGHTALYWYRQSLGQGLEFLIYFQGNSAPDKSGLPSDRFSAERTGGSVSTLTIQRTQQEDSAVYLCASSLYRGEHWAQYFGPGTRLLVL.

The chain employs TRBV12-3 or TRBV12-4 and TRBJ1-1; tentative D call: TRBD1 (5 bases). Deletions cut 7 bases from V and 5 bases from J, with 14 bases between. The CDR3 runs 13 residues. The CDR3 here is CASNFRVLTEAFF. In DNA form, the CDR3 reads TGTGCCAGCAACTTCAGGGTGTTGACTGAAGCTTTCTTT.

This clonotype occurred a few times. V usage is TRBV6-1 and J usage is TRBJ2-1, with 8 positions matching TRBD2. The germline V gene encodes CDR1 MNHNS and CDR2 SASEGT. The CDR3 has 15 residues. Germline trimming cut 10 bases from V and 7 bases from J; bases unmatched to any gene: 15. The CDR3 coding sequence is TGTGCCACTCCGACGGCTAGCGGGTCGAGGAATGAGCAGTTCTTC. Translation: CATPTASGSRNEQFF.

V usage is TRBV12-3 or TRBV12-4 and J usage is TRBJ2-5; tentatively, D is TRBD1 (6 bases). Trimming pared 6 bases from V and 2 bases from J, leaving 10 bases between. The CDR3 runs to 13 residues. CDR3 sequence (DNA): TGTGCCAGCAGAAAACAGGGACAAGAGACCCAGTACTTC. Its protein is CASRKQGQETQYF.

In its sample, this clonotype was seen a few times. This chain connects TRBV28 to TRBJ2-2; possibly TRBD1 for D (6 bases). This CDR3 contains 14 residues. The germline V and J ends were trimmed by 7 bases and 4 bases, with 13 bases remaining between them. CDR1 and CDR2 (germline): MDHEN, SYDVKM. CDR3: CASNPRGPTGELFF. The CDR3 nucleotides read TGTGCCAGCAACCCCAGGGGACCCACCGGGGAGCTGTTTTTT. Full variable domain (outside the CDR3, taken from reference TRBV28 and TRBJ2-2): DVKVTQSSRYLVKRTGEKVFLECVQDMDHENMFWYRQDPGLGLRLIYFSYDVKMKEKGDIPEGYSVSREKKERFSLILESASTNQTSMYLCASNPRGPTGELFFGEGSRLTVL.

The rearrangement joins TRBV4-1 to TRBJ2-5, with D tentatively TRBD1 or TRBD2 (5 bases each). V was pared by 0 bases and J by 5 bases, with 16 bases between. This CDR3 spans 16 amino acids. In germline, CDR1 is MGHRA, CDR2 YSYEKL. This CDR3 is CASSQDSERDPETQYF. CDR3 bases: TGCGCCAGCAGCCAAGATTCAGAGAGGGACCCCGAGACCCAGTACTTC.

The CDR3 coding sequence is TGTGCCAGAAGTCTTGGGGGAGGGGTCAATCAGCCCCAGCATTTT. Its translation: CARSLGGGVNQPQHF. The chain carries TRBV12-3 or TRBV12-4 and TRBJ1-5, with D perhaps TRBD1 (5 bases). Trimming removed 9 bases at V and 3 bases at J, with 18 bases between. CDR3 length: 15 amino acids.

In its sample, this clonotype was seen a few times. The V and J genes are TRBV7-2 and TRBJ1-3; D perhaps matches TRBD1 (5 bases). CDR1 SGHTA and CDR2 FQGNSA come from the germline V gene. The CDR3 spans 13 residues. Trimming pared 6 bases from V and 4 bases from J, leaving 10 bases between. Written as DNA, the CDR3 is TGTGCCAGCAGTATCTGGGGGGGAAACACCATATATTTT. Translated: CASSIWGGNTIYF.

V usage is TRBV15 and J usage is TRBJ2-3; D not certain. The CDR3 length is 15 residues. V was shortened by 1 base and J by 4 bases, with 12 bases between the two germline ends. CDR1 is LNHNV, CDR2 YYDKDF, per germline (reference sequence). The CDR3 DNA follows: TGTGCCACCAGCAGAGTGGAAGGTCCTGCAGATACGCAGTATTTT. Its translation: CATSRVEGPADTQYF.

Only a few counts were recorded for this clonotype. This chain links TRBV7-2 with TRBJ2-7; either TRBD1 or TRBD2 may supply D (5 bases each). Germline V CDR1 and CDR2: SGHTA, FQGNSA. The CDR3 runs to 16 residues. Trimming shortened V by 5 bases and J by 2 bases, and 19 bases separated the two germline ends. CDR3 DNA sequence: TGTGCCAGCAGCATCCAAACCGGGACGGCAACCTACGAGCAGTACTTC. Protein product: CASSIQTGTATYEQYF.